The 28 T cell receptor beta chains below were found in one sample sequenced in a study of T cells in Graves' hyperthyroidism and ophthalmopathy. Amplification yielded TCR beta CDR3 regions, with RNA transcripts as the source. The HTBI primer set drove a first-round RT-PCR of the TCR CDR3. TCRdb analysed the multiplex PCR reads with MiXCR anew, one entry per CDR3 protein. The sample includes around 450,000 distinct CDR3 sequences, approximately 14% seen only once; the top ten take 14%. The sample taken for sequencing was blood. The receptors were sampled from a woman under 30 with Graves' hyperthyroidism.

At least ten counts were recorded for this clonotype. The gene calls are TRBV12-3 or TRBV12-4 and TRBJ2-1; 11 bases are shared with TRBD2. Trimming cost V 4 bases and J 4 bases; bases outside gene matches: 24. This CDR3 contains 22 residues. CDR3: CASSSLPGGVAGGPWVYNEQFF. The CDR3 region has the DNA TGTGCCAGCAGTTCCCTGCCGGGAGGGGTAGCGGGAGGGCCCTGGGTTTACAATGAGCAGTTCTTC.

This clonotype appeared many times. The chain is built from TRBV28 and TRBJ1-5, with 10 bases lining up with TRBD1. The V segment lost 3 bases and the J segment 0 bases; nucleotides outside the gene matches: 8. CDR1 MDHEN and CDR2 SYDVKM come from the germline V gene. This CDR3 is 18 amino acids long. The CDR3 DNA sequence: TGTGCCAGCAGTTTCGCCGGGACAGGGGTATATAGCAATCAGCCCCAGCATTTT. Translated: CASSFAGTGVYSNQPQHF.

This clonotype was detected ten times or more. This chain links TRBV9 with TRBJ1-1, with 7 bases identical to TRBD1. V trimming: 3 bases; J trimming: 4 bases; junction bases outside the gene matches: 6. The germline CDR1 and CDR2 sequences are SGDLS and YYNGEE. The CDR3 sequence is 14 residues long. DNA for the CDR3: TGTGCCAGCAGCGACAGACAGGGTGGCACTGAAGCTTTCTTT. Its protein product is CASSDRQGGTEAFF.

This clonotype has a count of ten or more. The chain joins TRBV5-1 to TRBJ1-2, with D perhaps TRBD1 (5 bases). CDR3 length: 14 amino acids. Germline V gives CDR1 SGHRS, CDR2 YFSETQ. With 0 bases removed from V and 7 bases from J, the gap between germline ends came to 13 bases. As DNA, the CDR3 is TGCGCCAGCAGCTTGGACGGGACCTACAGTGGCTACACCTTC. This translates into CASSLDGTYSGYTF.

The J gene is TRBJ2-5, the V gene TRBV10-3; 7 bases agree with TRBD2. With 10 bases clipped from V and 2 bases from J, the junction kept 13 bases outside the gene matches. The V gene's germline CDR1 is ENHRY and CDR2 SYGVKD. This CDR3 contains 15 residues. The CDR3 loop reads CATMGGTGKQETQYF. CDR3 DNA sequence: TGTGCCACCATGGGAGGGACGGGGAAGCAAGAGACCCAGTACTTC.

This clonotype has a count of ten or more. The V and J genes are TRBV28 and TRBJ1-6, with TRBD1 as a possible D gene (5 bases). The ends were cut back, 2 bases at V and 3 bases at J, with 11 bases in the middle. Germline CDR1 is MDHEN and CDR2 is SYDVKM. CDR3 length: 16 amino acids. The CDR3 region is CASSLPGANYNSPLHF. CDR3 coding DNA: TGTGCCAGCAGTTTACCCGGGGCTAACTATAATTCACCCCTCCACTTT. Supplemented by reference TRBV28 and TRBJ1-6, the full variable domain reads DVKVTQSSRYLVKRTGEKVFLECVQDMDHENMFWYRQDPGLGLRLIYFSYDVKMKEKGDIPEGYSVSREKKERFSLILESASTNQTSMYLCASSLPGANYNSPLHFGNGTRLTVT.

This clonotype has ten or more counts. This chain links TRBV7-2 with TRBJ2-5, with 10 bases identical to TRBD2. This CDR3 region has 15 residues. V lost 1 base, J lost 6 bases, and 5 bases stayed unmatched. Germline V gives CDR1 SGHTA, CDR2 FQGNSA. CDR3: CASSLESGGVKTQYF. CDR3 coding DNA: TGTGCCAGCAGCTTAGAAAGCGGGGGGGTGAAGACCCAGTACTTC.

V usage is TRBV7-9 and J usage is TRBJ1-6; D ambiguous. Germline assignment: CDR1 SEHNR and CDR2 FQNEAQ (reference sequence). V was cut by 8 bases and J by 7 bases, with 9 bases left in between. This CDR3 region has 12 residues. CDR3 sequence: CASGANNSPLHF. The CDR3 DNA reads as TGTGCCAGCGGAGCCAACAATTCACCCCTCCACTTT.

This clonotype was seen ten or more times. The chain uses TRBV6-1 and TRBJ2-1; D gene uncertain. The CDR3 extends over 14 amino acids. Germline V gene data show CDR1 as MNHNS and CDR2 as SASEGT. V lost 1 base to trimming and J lost 8 bases, with 12 bases between them. The DNA for the CDR3 is TGTGCCAGCAGTGAAGTGGGGTACAGCGATGAGCAGTTCTTC. It encodes CASSEVGYSDEQFF.

Notes on this clonotype: This could be a read error, since a much larger clone is one nucleotide away. V gene TRBV18 combines with J gene TRBJ1-1, with unresolved D. This CDR3 is built from 17 residues. CDR1 and CDR2 (germline): KGHSH, LQKENI. V gave up 4 bases and J gave up 0 bases, with 18 bases separating them. The CDR3 DNA sequence: TGTGCCAGCTCACAAGTGCAAGGGCTGGAGGTGAACACTGAAGCTTTCTTT. Protein product: CASSQVQGLEVNTEAFF.

The chain joins TRBV11-2 to TRBJ1-3; D possibly corresponds to TRBD1 (5 bases). Germline values: CDR1 SGHAT, CDR2 FQNNGV. The germline V and J ends were trimmed by 6 bases and 0 bases, with 15 bases remaining between them. The CDR3 totals 16 residues. CDR3 nucleotides: TGTGCCAGCAGGGGGCGATGGCCAGCCTCTGGAAACACCATATATTTT. It is translated as CASRGRWPASGNTIYF.

This clonotype was picked up many times. The rearrangement uses TRBV29-1 and TRBJ1-1; D is perhaps TRBD1 (6 bases). This CDR3 is 15 amino acids long. The V gene's germline CDR1 is SQVTM and CDR2 ANQGSEA. The V end lost 3 bases, the J end lost 5 bases, and 19 bases lay between the germline ends. CDR3 bases: TGCAGCGTTGACAACCCGCTTAAGAGGGGGACTGAAGCTTTCTTT. This codes for CSVDNPLKRGTEAFF. Variable domain in full (rest from reference TRBV29-1 and TRBJ1-1): SAVISQKPSRDICQRGTSLTIQCQVDSQVTMMFWYRQQPGQSLTLIATANQGSEATYESGFVIDKFPISRPNLTFSTLTVSNMSPEDSSIYLCSVDNPLKRGTEAFFGQGTRLTVV.

In this sample, this clonotype turned up many times. V is TRBV15 and J is TRBJ1-1; 10 bases map to TRBD1. Germline assignment: CDR1 LNHNV and CDR2 YYDKDF (reference sequence). V shed 1 base, J shed 10 bases, and the junction held 12 bases outside the gene matches. This CDR3 has 16 residues. The CDR3 nucleotides are TGTGCCACCAGCAGAGCCTCCGGGACAGGGGCCTCGTCAGCTTTCTTT. Translating it yields CATSRASGTGASSAFF.

The sample holds many counts of this clonotype. This sequence joins TRBV12-3 or TRBV12-4 and TRBJ1-6; no definite D call. Trimming took 5 bases from V and 7 from J, leaving 9 bases between them. The CDR3 runs to 13 residues. The CDR3 loop is CASSLRTNSPLHF. In DNA form, the CDR3 reads TGTGCCAGCAGTCTTCGAACAAATTCACCCCTCCACTTT.

The chain combines TRBV15 with TRBJ2-1; possibly TRBD2 for D (5 bases). The CDR3 spans 17 residues. Germline values: CDR1 LNHNV, CDR2 YYDKDF (reference sequence). Trimming took 2 bases from V and 8 from J, leaving 22 bases between them. CDR3 nucleotides: TGTGCCACCAGCAGACTCTTACCGGACTTCCTCGGCCATGAGCAGTTCTTC. As protein: CATSRLLPDFLGHEQFF.

V gene TRBV28 combines with J gene TRBJ2-7; D is undetermined. Trimming took 2 bases from V and 5 from J, leaving 19 bases between them. The CDR3 sequence is 16 residues long. CDR1 and CDR2 from the germline V gene are MDHEN and SYDVKM. The CDR3 region is CASSLEWGAFVHEQYF. The CDR3 coding sequence is TGTGCCAGCAGTTTAGAATGGGGTGCCTTCGTTCACGAGCAGTACTTC.

The V and J genes are TRBV5-8 and TRBJ1-6, with a weak D call TRBD1 (5 bases). This CDR3 is 19 amino acids long. V was trimmed by 0 bases and J by 0 bases, leaving 16 bases between them. Germline CDR1 reads SGHTS; CDR2 reads YDEGEE. The CDR3 coding sequence is TGTGCCAGCAGCTTGGTTCTTGGGGACGTTAGCTCCTATAATTCACCCCTCCACTTT. Its protein is CASSLVLGDVSSYNSPLHF.

This sequence joins TRBV6-5 and TRBJ2-6, with D possibly being TRBD1 (5 bases). The CDR3 is 17 residues long. CDR1 is MNHEY, CDR2 SVGAGI, per germline. V shed 4 bases and J shed 3 bases, with 16 bases lying between them. CDR3 sequence reads: CASSLLDKGNGANVLTF. In DNA form, the CDR3 reads TGTGCCAGCAGTTTACTCGATAAGGGGAATGGGGCCAACGTCCTGACTTTC.

The chain has TRBV19 and TRBJ1-2, with D unclear. The germline CDR1 and CDR2 sequences are LNHDA and SQIVND (reference sequence). This CDR3 is built from 14 residues. V lost 9 bases to trimming and J lost 1 base, with 15 bases between them. The CDR3 loop is CASTPIANNYGYTF. CDR3 nucleotides: TGTGCCAGCACCCCCATTGCGAATAACTATGGCTACACCTTC.

Only a few counts were recorded for this clonotype. The chain recombines TRBV19 with TRBJ1-5, with D hard to call. Trimming cost V 2 bases and J 0 bases, with 8 bases left between them. The germline gives CDR1 LNHDA, CDR2 SQIVND (reference sequence). The CDR3 is 15 amino acids. CDR3 region: CASSIREYSNQPQHF. The CDR3, as DNA: TGTGCCAGTAGTATAAGGGAATATAGCAATCAGCCCCAGCATTTT.

This clonotype was seen at least ten times. The CDR3 loop is CASSQQISTYEQYF. DNA of the CDR3: TGTGCCAGCAGCCAACAGATATCAACCTACGAGCAGTACTTC. This chain uses TRBV14 with TRBJ2-7; no reliable D call. In germline, CDR1 is SGHDN, CDR2 FVKESK. CDR3 length: 14 residues. Trimming left V 2 bases short and J 2 bases short, with 10 bases between.

This rearrangement joins TRBV12-3 or TRBV12-4 to TRBJ1-2; D is undetermined. There are 15 residues in the CDR3. V dropped 5 bases and J dropped 8 bases, with 21 bases sitting between them. The CDR3 spells CASSPSGRLRGGYTF. The CDR3 nucleotides are TGTGCCAGCAGTCCCTCCGGACGCCTTCGGGGAGGCTACACCTTC.

This clonotype was observed at least ten times. This sequence joins TRBV20-1 and TRBJ1-1; 10 nucleotides line up with TRBD1. Germline V gene lookup returns CDR1 DFQATT and CDR2 SNEGSKA (reference sequence). The CDR3 contains 14 residues. V lost 1 base to trimming and J lost 1 base; unmatched junction nucleotides: 0. This CDR3 reads CSARGTGGNTEAFF. In nucleotides, the CDR3 is TGCAGTGCTAGAGGGACAGGGGGGAACACTGAAGCTTTCTTT.

This clonotype was seen repeatedly, ten times or more. This sequence joins TRBV6-5 and TRBJ2-5, with D possibly being TRBD1 (5 bases). Germline V lookup: CDR1 MNHEY, CDR2 SVGAGI. V lost 1 base and J 3 bases, leaving 9 bases between the germline ends. This CDR3 has 14 amino acids. CDR3 loop: CASSYLTVKETQYF. In nucleotides, the CDR3 is TGTGCCAGCAGTTACTTGACAGTTAAAGAGACCCAGTACTTC.

The V call is TRBV19, the J call TRBJ1-2; D ambiguous. Trimming took off 0 bases at V and 8 bases at J, with 13 bases between the two ends. CDR1 LNHDA and CDR2 SQIVND come from the germline V gene (reference sequence). This CDR3 region has 14 residues. Here the CDR3 reads CASSIDRGGDGYTF. The CDR3 coding sequence is TGTGCCAGTAGTATAGATAGAGGTGGAGACGGCTACACCTTC.

The chain carries TRBV7-2 and TRBJ2-6, with D possibly being TRBD1 (6 bases). The CDR3 spans 17 residues. V gave up 5 bases and J gave up 0 bases, with 14 bases separating them. Germline CDR1 is SGHTA and CDR2 is FQGNSA. DNA of the CDR3: TGTGCCAGCAGCCTCAGGGGCGCTAGCTCTGGGGCCAACGTCCTGACTTTC. Translation: CASSLRGASSGANVLTF.

V is TRBV10-3 and J is TRBJ2-7; 9 bases match TRBD2. V gave up 10 bases and J gave up 7 bases; unmatched junction bases: 8. The CDR3 has 12 amino acids. The germline V gene encodes CDR1 ENHRY and CDR2 SYGVKD. The CDR3 loop reads CATSGTSYEQYF. In nucleotides, the CDR3 is TGTGCCACCTCCGGGACTAGCTATGAGCAGTACTTC.

This clonotype was found many times. The chain couples TRBV5-1 to TRBJ2-1, with TRBD1 matching 8 bases. Trimming took 7 bases from V and 2 from J; bases not matched to a gene: 5. Germline values: CDR1 SGHRS, CDR2 YFSETQ. CDR3 length equals 14 residues. The CDR3 reads CASSRDRTYNEQFF. CDR3 DNA: TGCGCCAGCTCCAGGGACAGGACCTACAATGAGCAGTTCTTC.